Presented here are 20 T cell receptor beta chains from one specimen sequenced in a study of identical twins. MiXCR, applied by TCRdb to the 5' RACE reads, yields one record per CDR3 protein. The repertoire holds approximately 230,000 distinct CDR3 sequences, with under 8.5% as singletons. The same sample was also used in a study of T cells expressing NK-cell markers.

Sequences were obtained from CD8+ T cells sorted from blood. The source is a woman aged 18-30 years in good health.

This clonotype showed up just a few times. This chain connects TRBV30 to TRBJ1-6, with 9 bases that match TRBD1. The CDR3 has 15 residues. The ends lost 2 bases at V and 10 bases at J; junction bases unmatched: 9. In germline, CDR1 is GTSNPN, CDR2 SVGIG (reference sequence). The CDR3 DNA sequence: TGTGCCTGGAGTACTGGGACAGGGAAAGGGTCACCCCTCCACTTT. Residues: CAWSTGTGKGSPLHF.

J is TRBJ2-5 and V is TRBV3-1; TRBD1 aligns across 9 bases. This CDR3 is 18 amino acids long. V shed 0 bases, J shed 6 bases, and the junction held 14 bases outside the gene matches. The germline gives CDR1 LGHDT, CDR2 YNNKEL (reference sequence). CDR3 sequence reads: CASSQDGPDRGGIQTQYF. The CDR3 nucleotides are TGTGCCAGCAGCCAAGACGGGCCAGACAGGGGGGGAATTCAGACCCAGTACTTC.

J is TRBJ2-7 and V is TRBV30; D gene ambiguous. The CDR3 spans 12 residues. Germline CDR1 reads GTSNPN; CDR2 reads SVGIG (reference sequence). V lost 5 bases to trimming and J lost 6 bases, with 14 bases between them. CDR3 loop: CAWGFLGAEQYF. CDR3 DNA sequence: TGTGCCTGGGGCTTTTTGGGCGCCGAGCAGTACTTC.

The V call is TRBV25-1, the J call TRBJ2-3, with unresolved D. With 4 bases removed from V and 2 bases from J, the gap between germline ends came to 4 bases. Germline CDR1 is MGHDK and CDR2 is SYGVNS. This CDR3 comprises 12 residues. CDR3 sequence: CASSALTDTQYF. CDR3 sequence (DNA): TGTGCCAGCAGTGCCCTCACAGATACGCAGTATTTT.

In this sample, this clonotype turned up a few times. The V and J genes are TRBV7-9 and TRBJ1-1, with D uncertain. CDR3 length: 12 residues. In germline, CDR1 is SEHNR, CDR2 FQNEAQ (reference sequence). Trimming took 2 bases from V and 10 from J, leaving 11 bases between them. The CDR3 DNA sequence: TGTGCCAGCAGCTTATCTGCCTTTCCAGCTTTCTTT. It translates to CASSLSAFPAFF. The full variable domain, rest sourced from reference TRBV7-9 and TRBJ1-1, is DTGVSQNPRHKITKRGQNVTFRCDPISEHNRLYWYRQTLGQGPEFLTYFQNEAQLEKSRLLSDRFSAERPKGSFSTLEIQRTEQGDSAMYLCASSLSAFPAFFGQGTRLTVV.

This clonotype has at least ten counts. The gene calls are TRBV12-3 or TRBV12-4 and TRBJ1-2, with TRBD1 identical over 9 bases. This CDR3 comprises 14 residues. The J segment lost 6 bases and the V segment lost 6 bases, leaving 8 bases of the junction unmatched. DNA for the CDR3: TGTGCCAGCAGCGAACCGGGACAGGGCAATGGCTACACCTTC. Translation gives CASSEPGQGNGYTF.

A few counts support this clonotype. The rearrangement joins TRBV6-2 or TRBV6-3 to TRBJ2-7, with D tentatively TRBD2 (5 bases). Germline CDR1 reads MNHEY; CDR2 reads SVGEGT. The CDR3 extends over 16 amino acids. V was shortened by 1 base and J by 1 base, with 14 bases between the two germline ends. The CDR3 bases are TGTGCCAGCAGTTACTTCTCCGGGGTCGAATCCTACGAGCAGTACTTC. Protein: CASSYFSGVESYEQYF.

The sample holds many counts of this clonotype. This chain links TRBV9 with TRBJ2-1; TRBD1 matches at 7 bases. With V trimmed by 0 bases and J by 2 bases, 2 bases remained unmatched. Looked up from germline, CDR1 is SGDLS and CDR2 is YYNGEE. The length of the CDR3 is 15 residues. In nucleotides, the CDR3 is TGTGCCAGCAGCGTAGGGGACAGTACCTACAATGAGCAGTTCTTC. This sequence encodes CASSVGDSTYNEQFF. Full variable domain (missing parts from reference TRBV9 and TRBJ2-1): DSGVTQTPKHLITATGQRVTLRCSPRSGDLSVYWYQQSLDQGLQFLIQYYNGEERAKGNILERFSAQQFPDLHSELNLSSLELGDSALYFCASSVGDSTYNEQFFGPGTRLTVL.

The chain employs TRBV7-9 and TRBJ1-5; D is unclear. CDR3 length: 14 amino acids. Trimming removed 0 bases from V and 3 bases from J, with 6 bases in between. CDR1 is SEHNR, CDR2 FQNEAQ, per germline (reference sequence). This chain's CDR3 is CASSLASHNQPQHF. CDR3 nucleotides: TGTGCCAGCAGCTTAGCCAGTCACAATCAGCCCCAGCATTTT.

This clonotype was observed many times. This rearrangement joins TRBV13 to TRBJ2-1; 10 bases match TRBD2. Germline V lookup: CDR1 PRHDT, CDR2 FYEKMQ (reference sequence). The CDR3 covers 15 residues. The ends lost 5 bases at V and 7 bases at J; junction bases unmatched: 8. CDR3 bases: TGTGCCAGCAGCCCTGGACTAGCGGAAAGGAATGAGCAGTTCTTC. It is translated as CASSPGLAERNEQFF.

In DNA, the CDR3 is TGTGCCAGCAGCTTCCCAGCGGGAGGTCCGTCCGAGCAGTACTTC. Translating it yields CASSFPAGGPSEQYF. The chain recombines TRBV7-9 with TRBJ2-7, with 9 bases matching TRBD2. Germline CDR1 reads SEHNR; CDR2 reads FQNEAQ (reference sequence). V gave up 3 bases and J gave up 6 bases; unmatched junction bases: 9. The CDR3 totals 15 residues.

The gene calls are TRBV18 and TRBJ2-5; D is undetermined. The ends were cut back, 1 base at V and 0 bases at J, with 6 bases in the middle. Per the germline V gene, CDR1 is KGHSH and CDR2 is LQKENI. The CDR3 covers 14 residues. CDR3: CASSPHRHQETQYF. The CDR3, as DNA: TGTGCCAGCTCACCACACAGACACCAAGAGACCCAGTACTTC.

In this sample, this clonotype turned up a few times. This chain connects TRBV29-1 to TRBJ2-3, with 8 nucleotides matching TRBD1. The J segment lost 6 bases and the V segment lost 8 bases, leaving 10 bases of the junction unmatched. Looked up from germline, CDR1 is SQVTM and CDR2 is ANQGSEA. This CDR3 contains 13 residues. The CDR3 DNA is TGCAGCCTATCACAGGGGGTTACCGATACGCAGTATTTT. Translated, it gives CSLSQGVTDTQYF.

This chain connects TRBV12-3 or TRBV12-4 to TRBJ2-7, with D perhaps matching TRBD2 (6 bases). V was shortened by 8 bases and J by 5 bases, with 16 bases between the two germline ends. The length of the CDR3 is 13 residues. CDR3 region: CASLRGWEDEQYF. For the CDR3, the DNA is TGTGCCAGCTTACGGGGGTGGGAGGACGAGCAGTACTTC.

This chain's CDR3 is CASSLPLAGGGTHNEQFF. CDR3 coding DNA: TGTGCCAGCAGCTTACCCCTAGCGGGAGGCGGTACACACAATGAGCAGTTCTTC. The chain uses TRBV11-1 and TRBJ2-1; TRBD2 aligns across 11 bases. The germline V gene has CDR1 SGHAT and CDR2 FQDESV (reference sequence). The CDR3 is 18 amino acids. V shed 2 bases, J shed 5 bases, and the junction held 11 bases outside the gene matches.

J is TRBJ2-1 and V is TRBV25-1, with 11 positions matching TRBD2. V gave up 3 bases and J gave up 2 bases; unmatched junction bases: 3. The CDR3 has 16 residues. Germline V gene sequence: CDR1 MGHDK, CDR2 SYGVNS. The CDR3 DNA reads TGTGCCAGCAGTGACTGGACTAGCGGGCCCTACAATGAGCAGTTCTTC. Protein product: CASSDWTSGPYNEQFF.

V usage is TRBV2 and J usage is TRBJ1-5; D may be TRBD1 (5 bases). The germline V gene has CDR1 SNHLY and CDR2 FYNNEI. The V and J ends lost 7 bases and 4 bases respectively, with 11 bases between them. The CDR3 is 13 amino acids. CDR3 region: CASIGGGNQPQHF. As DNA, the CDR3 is TGTGCCAGCATTGGGGGGGGGAATCAGCCCCAGCATTTT.

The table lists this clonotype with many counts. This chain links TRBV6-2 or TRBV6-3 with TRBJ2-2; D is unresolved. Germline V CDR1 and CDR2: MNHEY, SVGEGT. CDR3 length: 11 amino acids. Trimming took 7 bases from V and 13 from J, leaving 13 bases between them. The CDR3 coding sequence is TGTGCCAGCAAGTCCCCGACGGGGCTGTTTTTT. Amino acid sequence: CASKSPTGLFF.

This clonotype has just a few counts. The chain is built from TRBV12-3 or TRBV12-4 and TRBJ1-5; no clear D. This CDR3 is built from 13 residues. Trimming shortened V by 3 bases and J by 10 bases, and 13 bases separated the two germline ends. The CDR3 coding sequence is TGTGCCAGCAGTTTCGGTACGAAGAGCCCCCAGCATTTT. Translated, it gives CASSFGTKSPQHF.

CDR3 coding DNA: TGTGCCAGCAGCGCCGTTCCGACTGGCAATCAGCCCCAGCATTTT. Protein sequence: CASSAVPTGNQPQHF. This rearrangement joins TRBV27 to TRBJ1-5; the D is unclear. Germline V gene lookup returns CDR1 MNHEY and CDR2 SMNVEV (reference sequence). The CDR3 consists of 15 residues. The V and J ends lost 6 bases and 2 bases respectively, with 14 bases between them.